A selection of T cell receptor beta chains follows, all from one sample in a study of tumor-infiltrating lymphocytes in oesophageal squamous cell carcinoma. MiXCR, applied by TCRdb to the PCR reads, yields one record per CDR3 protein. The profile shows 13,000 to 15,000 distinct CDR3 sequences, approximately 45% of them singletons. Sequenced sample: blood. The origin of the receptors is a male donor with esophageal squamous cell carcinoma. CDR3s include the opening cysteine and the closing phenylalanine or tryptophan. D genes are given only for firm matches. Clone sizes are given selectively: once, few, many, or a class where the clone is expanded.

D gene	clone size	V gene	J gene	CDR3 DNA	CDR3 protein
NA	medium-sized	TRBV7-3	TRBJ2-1	TGTGCCAGCAGCCCCAGCGGTAGAGGGGTAGGGCAGTTCTTC	CASSPSGRGVGQFF
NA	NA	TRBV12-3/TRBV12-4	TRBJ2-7	TGTGCCAGCAGCCCATCGCGCTACTCCTACAATGAGCAGTACTTC	CASSPSRYSYNEQYF
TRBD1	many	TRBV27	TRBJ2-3	TGTGCCAGCAGAGGGTTCCTACAGGGGGCCCGACTCACAGATACGCAGTATTTT	CASRGFLQGARLTDTQYF
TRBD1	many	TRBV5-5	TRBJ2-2	TGTGCCAGCAGCATAAACTACAGGGGCGCCGGGGAGCTGTTTTTT	CASSINYRGAGELFF
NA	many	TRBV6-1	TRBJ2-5	TGTGCCAGCAGGCTTCTAGGACGTCTACATGGTGAGCAGTACTTC	CASRLLGRLHGEQYF
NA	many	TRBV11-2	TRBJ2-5	TGTGCCAGCAGCTTAGCGCAGCTCTACCAAGAGACCCAGTACTTC	CASSLAQLYQETQYF
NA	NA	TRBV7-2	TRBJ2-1	TGTGCCAGCAGCGCCACTAACGGGGGAGAGACCCAGTTCTTC	CASSATNGGETQFF
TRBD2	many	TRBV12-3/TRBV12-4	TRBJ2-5	TGTGCCAGCAGGACACTAGCGGGAGGGCCTAGGCTCTACTTC	CASRTLAGGPRLYF
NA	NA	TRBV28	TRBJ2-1	TGTGCCAGCAGTTTTCGTGGAGGCCAGTTCTTC	CASSFRGGQFF
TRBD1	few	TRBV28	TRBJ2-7	TGTGCCAGCAGCTCAACCGGGACAGGGGGCAATGAGCAGTACTTC	CASSSTGTGGNEQYF
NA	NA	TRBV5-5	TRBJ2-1	TGTGCCAGCAGCTTCTCGATTCACACCAATGAGCAGTTCTTC	CASSFSIHTNEQFF
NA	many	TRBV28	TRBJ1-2	TGTGCCAGCAGCCCCCCAGCAAACTATGGCTACACCTTC	CASSPPANYGYTF
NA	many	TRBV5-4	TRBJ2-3	TGTGCCAGCAGCTTGCTTCATAATTCACCCCTCCACTTC	CASSLLHNSPLHF
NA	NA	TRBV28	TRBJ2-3	TGTGCCAGCAGTTTTCCGGGAGATACGCAGTATTTT	CASSFPGDTQYF
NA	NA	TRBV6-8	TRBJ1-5	TGTGCCAGCAGTTACTCGTTCGCAGACAATCAGCCCCAGCATTTT	CASSYSFADNQPQHF
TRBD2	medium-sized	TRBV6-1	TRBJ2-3	TGTGCCAGCAGGAGACTAGCGGTGAGCACAGATACGCAGTATTTT	CASRRLAVSTDTQYF
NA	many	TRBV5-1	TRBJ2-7	TGCGCCAGCAGCTTGGACGGAAGCTCCTACGAGCAGTACTTC	CASSLDGSSYEQYF
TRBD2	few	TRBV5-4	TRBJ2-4	TGTGCCAGCAGCTATAGCGGGAGGAGGTCGCATGAGCAGTACTTC	CASSYSGRRSHEQYF
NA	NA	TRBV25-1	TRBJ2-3	TGTGCCAGCAGTGATGTAGCGTTCCGCACGCAGTATTTT	CASSDVAFRTQYF
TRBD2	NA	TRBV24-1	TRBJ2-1	TGTGCCATCGGGACTAGCGGGGCGGTCGTCAATGAGCAGTTCTTC	CAIGTSGAVVNEQFF
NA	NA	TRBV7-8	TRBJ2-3	TGTGCCAGCAGCCGACTAACTAGCACAGATACGCAGTATTTT	CASSRLTSTDTQYF
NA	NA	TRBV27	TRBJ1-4	TGTGCCAGCAGTCAAGTTGCAACTAATGAAAAACTGTTTTTT	CASSQVATNEKLFF
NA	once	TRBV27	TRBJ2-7	TGTGCCAGCAGTAGACTGAAGACCTACGAGCAGTACTTC	CASSRLKTYEQYF
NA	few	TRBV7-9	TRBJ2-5	TGTGCCAGCAGCCCCCCAGGGGGGAGCCAAGAGACCCAGTACTTC	CASSPPGGSQETQYF
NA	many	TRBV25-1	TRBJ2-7	TGTGCCAGCAGTGAATTAGGAGAGAGCTCCTACGAGCAGTACTTC	CASSELGESSYEQYF
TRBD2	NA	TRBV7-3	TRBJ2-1	TGTGCCAGCAGCAAACTAGCGGGAGTTATGGATGAGCAGTTCTTC	CASSKLAGVMDEQFF
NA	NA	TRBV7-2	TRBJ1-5	TGTGCCAGCAGCTCCTCGAATAACAATCAGCCCCAGCATTTT	CASSSSNNNQPQHF
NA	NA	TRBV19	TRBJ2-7	TGTGCCAGAAGTCGAAAACCCTCCTACGAGCAGTACTTC	CARSRKPSYEQYF
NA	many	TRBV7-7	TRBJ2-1	TGTGCTAGCAGCTTAGAATCCAACAATGAGCAGTTCTTC	CASSLESNNEQFF
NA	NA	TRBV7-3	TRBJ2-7	TGTGCCAGCAGCCAAAGGGGGGGCTCCACCTACGAGCAGTACTTC	CASSQRGGSTYEQYF
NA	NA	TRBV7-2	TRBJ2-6	TGTGCCAGCAGCCGATACGGTGGGGCTGGGGCCAACGTCCTGACTTTC	CASSRYGGAGANVLTF
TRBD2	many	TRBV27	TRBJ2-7	TGTGCCAGCAGTTTATCCCTCCCTCTAGCGGGGTTCACCTACGAGCAGTACTTC	CASSLSLPLAGFTYEQYF
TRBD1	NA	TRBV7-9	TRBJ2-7	TGTGCCAGCAGCACGGACAGGTACGAGCAGTACTTC	CASSTDRYEQYF
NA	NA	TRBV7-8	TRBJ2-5	TGTGCCAGCAGCTGGGCAGGGCGGGAGACCCAGTACTTC	CASSWAGRETQYF
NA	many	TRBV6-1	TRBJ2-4	TGTGCCAGCAGTTACGGGGGAGCCAAAAACATTCAGTACTTC	CASSYGGAKNIQYF
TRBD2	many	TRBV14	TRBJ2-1	TGTGCCAGCAGCCAAGAGCCCAGGCGGGAGTGTGAGCAGTTCTTC	CASSQEPRRECEQFF
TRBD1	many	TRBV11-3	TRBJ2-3	TGTGCCAGCAGCATCTACCGGGACAGGGTAACAGATACGCAGTATTTT	CASSIYRDRVTDTQYF
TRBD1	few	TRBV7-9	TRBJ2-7	TGTGCCAGCAGCTCCTCCGGGACAGGGAGTTACGAGCAGTACTTC	CASSSSGTGSYEQYF
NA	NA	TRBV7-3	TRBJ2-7	TGTGCCAGCAGCTTAGTAGGGAAAGGGGAGCAGTACTTC	CASSLVGKGEQYF
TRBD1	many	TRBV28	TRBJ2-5	TGTGCCAGCAGTCTGACAGGGTTAGAGACCCAGTACTTC	CASSLTGLETQYF
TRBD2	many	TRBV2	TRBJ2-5	TGTGCCAGCAAAAGACTAGCGGACCAAGAGACCCAGTACTTC	CASKRLADQETQYF
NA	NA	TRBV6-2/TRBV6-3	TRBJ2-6	TGTGCCAGCAGTGTAGTTCCCTCTGGGGCCAACGTCCTGACTTTC	CASSVVPSGANVLTF
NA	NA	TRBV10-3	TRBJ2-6	TGTGCCATCAGTGAGTCGTTTATCTCTGGGGCCAACGTCCTGACTTTC	CAISESFISGANVLTF
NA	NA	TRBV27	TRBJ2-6	TGTGCCAGCAGTAGGACCCGTGGAGGGGGGGCCAACGTCCTGACTTTC	CASSRTRGGGANVLTF